The entry that follows covers one T cell receptor (beta chain) sequence. This clonotype was counted ten times or more. The antigen it recognizes is unknown. No much larger clone is present one base from it, and per-base qualities are unavailable. cDNA synthesis used template-switch 5'RACE with a primer carrying a 10-nucleotide random unique molecular identifier tagging each TCR transcript. Over 170 million TCR-beta sequences, covering 15-18 subjects, were produced in each sequencing run. The RNeasy kit was used to extract total RNA. The KAPA Real-time Library Amplification kit was used to amplify TCR-beta VDJ regions with primers targeting the TCR constant region and the 5'RACE anchor. Sample indexes and Illumina adaptors were added in a first PCR, after which library yield was increased in a second PCR. The roughly 650 bp TCR product was size-selected on a 2% E-gel SizeSelection system after Ampure bead purification. Before pooling, library quality was checked on a Bioanalyzer, concentration was measured with Qubit, and libraries were quantified with the Kapa Library Quantification kit. An Illumina HiSeq 2500 was used to sequence the libraries paired-end at 2 x 150 bp. To increase sequence diversity, 25-30% phiX was spiked into each library pool. In the original analysis: Quality-filtered reads were processed with the UMI-based MiGEC pipeline, which removed over 75% of raw TCR sequences during error correction. IMGT germline references were used for alignment of VDJ genes, and clonotypes were defined by a unique CDR3 amino acid sequence together with V-J genes. VDJtools evaluated clonal expansion, Shannon diversity and CDR3 relatedness (CalcPairwiseDistances, ClusterSamples); CLCbio workbench built phylogenetic trees. Clones with at least 8 unique UMIs were defined as expanded, with this threshold being based on coefficient-of-variation modelling across technical triplicates. The public sequencing data were trimmed at Q25 with fastp and processed into clonotypes with MiXCR by TCRdb, which kept only in-frame beta chains. Every distinct CDR3 protein forms one entry, paired with its most common genes and DNA. The V and J calls reflect TCRdb's pipeline rather than the authors' work. This sample gives tens of thousands of distinct CDR3 sequences in total; 10% to 15% of them show up just once. The top ten constitute approximately 2.2% of the sample.

The data stem from a study of neurological immune-mediated disorders (dated by TCRdb to between 2018 and 2020). Regarding the complete study: Peripheral blood TCR-beta repertoires from HTLV-I-associated myelopathy (HAM/TSP) patients, multiple sclerosis patients and healthy controls were compared by UMI-based sequencing. The roughly 100 TCR-beta libraries covered PBMC samples along with longitudinal samples, technical triplicates, and paired sorted CD4+ and CD8+ T-cell subsets. The cohort included roughly 71 subjects: roughly 15 with HAM/TSP, approximately 35 with multiple sclerosis, and 20 healthy controls. Longitudinal HAM/TSP and healthy donors had 3 time-points each (3-40 month intervals).

The paper as a whole reports these results and caveats: TCR clonal expansion was highest in HAM/TSP patients and lowest in MS patients, with MS patients falling below even healthy controls. Expanded clones from different subjects shared no identical CDR3 amino acid sequences, which suggests that TCR-beta repertoires were private in all groups.

The CDR3, from cysteine to phenylalanine, totals 15 residues. Only the CDR3 part of the read is kept: 45 bases, read in frame from the first base. Germline trimming: 1 base from V, 10 bases from J; junction bases outside gene matches: 9. This sample's time point label indicates: longitudinal time-point 2. The healthy controls were volunteers from a blood bank in Maryland, USA. Unsorted PBMC libraries were generated from 2 million PBMCs stored in RNAlater at -80 °C until RNA extraction. Peripheral blood was subjected to Ficoll-Hypaque density gradient centrifugation to isolate PBMCs, which were then cryopreserved in liquid nitrogen.

The chain is assembled from TRBV12-3 or TRBV12-4 and TRBJ2-4; 8 bases in the junction line up with TRBD2. The receptor's source is a woman in her forties in good health. Sequencing used PBMCs. The bases read TGTGCCAGCAGTTTAGAGACCGGGGGGGGCCAAATTCAGTACTTC. Translation gives CASSLETGGGQIQYF.